This TCR beta chain was found in a study of blood T cell repertoires in COVID-19. Across the whole study: Acute and convalescent COVID-19 specimens originated in the United States, Italy and Spain.

The CDR3 has 13 residues. The V gene lost 1 base and the J gene lost 7 bases, with 8 bases spanning the gap. Germline values: CDR1 MDHEN, CDR2 SYDVKM. As handled by the study authors: Amplifying reference gene primers gave estimates of nucleated cell counts. Method: immunoSEQ multiplex PCR; TCRdb's copy keeps in-frame clones and lacks some. That table supplies the V and J calls and clone size; D and trimming were determined from the DNA. The sample carries 90,000 to 100,000 clones, roughly nine tenths recorded once. The TCR sequence derives from a woman in her sixties or seventies with COVID-19, enrolled during active disease. This sequence joins TRBV28 and TRBJ2-1, with TRBD1 as a possible D gene (5 bases). Sequenced input: peripheral blood. In DNA form, the CDR3 reads TGTGCCAGCAGTTTATACGCAGGGAATGAGCAGTTCTTC. This sequence encodes CASSLYAGNEQFF.